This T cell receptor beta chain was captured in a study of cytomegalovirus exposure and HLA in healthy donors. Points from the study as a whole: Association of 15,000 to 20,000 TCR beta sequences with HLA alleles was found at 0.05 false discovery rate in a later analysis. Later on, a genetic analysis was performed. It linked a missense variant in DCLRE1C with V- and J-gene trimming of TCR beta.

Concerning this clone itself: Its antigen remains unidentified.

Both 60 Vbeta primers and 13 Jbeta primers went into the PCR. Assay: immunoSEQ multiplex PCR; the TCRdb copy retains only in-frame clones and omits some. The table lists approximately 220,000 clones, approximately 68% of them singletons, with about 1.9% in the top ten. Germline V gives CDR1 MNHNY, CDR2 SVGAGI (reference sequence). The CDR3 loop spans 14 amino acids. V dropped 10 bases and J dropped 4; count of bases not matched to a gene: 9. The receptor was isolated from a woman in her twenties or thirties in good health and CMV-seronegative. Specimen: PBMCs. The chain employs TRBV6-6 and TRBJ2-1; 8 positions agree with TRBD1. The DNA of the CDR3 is TGTGCCACCAGGGGGACAGGCGGTTACAATGAGCAGTTCTTC. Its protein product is CATRGTGGYNEQFF.